The entry below gives a single T cell receptor (beta chain) sequence along with its context. The target antigen is unknown. The data stem from a study of T-cell reconstitution after alpha-beta-depleted transplantation in children. The study's findings and limits: Most T-cell counts and diversity one year after the transplant came from T cells that were newly produced. Reported findings indicate that, about two months after transplant, alpha-beta T cells came from several hundred expanded clones, which were derived from non-depleted graft cells. Certain patients had high TCRbeta diversity at day 60, and it came from recipient T cells and thymic progenitors that survived.

A TCRbeta library incorporating unique molecular identifiers was prepared. TCRdb reprocessed the PCR reads via MiXCR and lists one record per CDR3 protein. The sample has about 590,000 distinct CDR3 sequences, roughly 13% seen once. Germline CDR1 is DFQATT and CDR2 is SNEGSKA (reference sequence). Deletions cut 0 bases from V and 6 bases from J, with 15 bases between. This CDR3 region has 14 residues. V gene TRBV20-1 combines with J gene TRBJ2-7; the D is unclear. The sequence derives from a male patient under 18 who had a stem cell transplant for acute myeloid leukemia, so the T cells may come from the graft donor. This material consisted of PBMCs, mostly from graft donor cells, taken 360 days after TCRalphabeta/CD19-depleted stem cell transplant. This chain's CDR3 is CSARDVVYWGEQYF. DNA of the CDR3: TGCAGTGCTAGAGATGTAGTTTATTGGGGCGAGCAGTACTTC.